The sequence of this T cell receptor (beta chain) was determined in a study of cytomegalovirus exposure and HLA in healthy donors. Study-wide background: Inside one of the first data releases sat around 80 million unique TCRs taken from HLA-typed donors. When just under 400 donors were genotyped, roughly 80% of them were found to fall in the Caucasian-associated ancestry cluster.

Germline loops: CDR1 SGHVS, CDR2 FNYEAQ. V trimming: 5 bases; J trimming: 9 bases; junction bases outside the gene matches: 8. CDR3 length equals 13 residues. The PCR employed 60 Vbeta primers together with 13 Jbeta primers. Some clones are missing from TCRdb's copy, which holds only in-frame ones; the method was immunoSEQ multiplex PCR. This table has roughly 120,000 clones, around 80% appearing once. Sequenced material: PBMCs. The source of this sequence is a man in his forties or fifties in good health and CMV-seronegative. This chain connects TRBV7-6 to TRBJ1-1; TRBD1 matches 8 bases. For the CDR3, the DNA is TGTGCCAGCAGCCTCGGACAGGGAGAAAAAGCTTTCTTT. Translating it yields CASSLGQGEKAFF.